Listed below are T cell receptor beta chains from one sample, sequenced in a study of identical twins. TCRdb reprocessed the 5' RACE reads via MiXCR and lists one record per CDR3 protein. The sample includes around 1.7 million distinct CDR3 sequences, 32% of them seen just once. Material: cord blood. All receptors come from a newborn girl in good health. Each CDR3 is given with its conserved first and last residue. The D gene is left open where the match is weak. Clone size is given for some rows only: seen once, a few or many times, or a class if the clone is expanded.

CASSNGLETQFF	TGTGCCAGCAGCAATGGCCTCGAGACCCAGTTCTTC	TRBV21-1	.	.	TRBJ2-1
CASTGGLSYNEQFF	TGTGCCAGCACCGGGGGACTCTCCTACAATGAGCAGTTCTTC	TRBV7-9	.	.	TRBJ2-1
CASSQFQGLALEQFF	TGTGCCAGCAGCCAATTCCAAGGACTAGCGCTTGAGCAGTTCTTC	TRBV14	.	TRBD2	TRBJ2-1
CASSLGGTGYYGYTF	TGTGCCAGCAGCTTAGGGGGGACAGGCTACTATGGCTACACCTTC	TRBV7-9	few	TRBD1	TRBJ1-2
CASSQEGPLRNIQYF	TGTGCCAGCAGCCAGGAGGGGCCCTTAAGGAACATTCAGTACTTC	TRBV3-1	.	.	TRBJ2-4
CASSFRWGHDTQYF	TGTGCCAGCAGTTTTAGGTGGGGCCACGATACGCAGTATTTT	TRBV27	few	.	TRBJ2-3
CVSSQDGGVPYNEQFF	TGTGTCAGCAGCCAAGATGGGGGGGTGCCCTACAATGAGCAGTTCTTC	TRBV14	.	TRBD2	TRBJ2-1
CASSEGGHYYEQYF	TGTGCCAGCAGTGAAGGGGGCCACTACTACGAGCAGTACTTC	TRBV6-1	.	.	TRBJ2-7
CASVSGRAQDTQYF	TGTGCCAGCGTTAGCGGGAGGGCCCAAGATACGCAGTATTTT	TRBV28	few	TRBD2	TRBJ2-3
CASGLETWTSGTTDTQYF	TGTGCTAGTGGTTTGGAAACTTGGACTAGCGGGACCACAGATACGCAGTATTTT	TRBV12-5	.	TRBD2	TRBJ2-3
CASSLVTGRSTDTQYF	TGTGCCAGCAGCTTAGTAACAGGCCGTAGCACAGATACGCAGTATTTT	TRBV7-2	.	.	TRBJ2-3
CASSEGSGRGTETQYF	TGTGCCAGCAGTGAAGGTAGCGGAAGGGGGACGGAGACCCAGTACTTC	TRBV2	.	.	TRBJ2-5
CSVGLGGLSYNEQFF	TGCAGCGTTGGGTTGGGGGGACTTTCCTACAATGAGCAGTTCTTC	TRBV29-1	.	.	TRBJ2-1
CASSQGTGVNYGYTF	TGCGCCAGCAGCCAAGGGACAGGGGTTAACTATGGCTACACCTTC	TRBV4-1	few	TRBD1	TRBJ1-2
CASSLGTGYTGELFF	TGTGCCAGCAGTTTAGGGACGGGATACACCGGGGAGCTGTTTTTT	TRBV27	.	.	TRBJ2-2
CSAREGANTEAFF	TGCAGTGCTAGAGAGGGGGCGAACACTGAAGCTTTCTTT	TRBV20-1	few	.	TRBJ1-1
CASSFLPPNAKNIQYF	TGTGCCAGCAGTTTTTTGCCCCCTAATGCCAAAAACATTCAGTACTTC	TRBV12-3/TRBV12-4	.	.	TRBJ2-4
CASSLRGGSATNEKLFF	TGCGCCAGCAGCTTGCGGGGAGGATCGGCAACTAATGAAAAACTGTTTTTT	TRBV5-1	.	.	TRBJ1-4
CASSSGGAFNQPQHF	TGCGCCAGCAGCTCCGGGGGGGCCTTCAATCAGCCCCAGCATTTT	TRBV5-1	.	.	TRBJ1-5
CASSLRGLKGAFF	TGTGCCAGCAGTTTACGGGGACTGAAAGGAGCTTTCTTT	TRBV27	.	.	TRBJ1-1
CSVEKGGYQETQYF	TGCAGCGTTGAAAAAGGGGGGTACCAAGAGACCCAGTACTTC	TRBV29-1	.	.	TRBJ2-5
CASSPISRAANYGYTF	TGTGCCAGCAGTCCCATCTCCAGGGCAGCTAACTATGGCTACACCTTC	TRBV2	few	.	TRBJ1-2
CASRHSPYNSPLHF	TGTGCCAGCAGACACAGCCCCTATAATTCACCCCTCCACTTT	TRBV12-3/TRBV12-4	.	.	TRBJ1-6
CASSPKNEETQYF	TGTGCCAGCTCACCAAAGAACGAAGAGACCCAGTACTTC	TRBV18	.	.	TRBJ2-5
CASSQTGSLNNEQFF	TGCGCCAGCAGCCAAACCGGGAGCCTAAACAATGAGCAGTTCTTC	TRBV4-1	.	.	TRBJ2-1
CSAPGLARSTDTQYF	TGCAGTGCCCCCGGACTAGCGCGTAGCACAGATACGCAGTATTTT	TRBV20-1	.	TRBD2	TRBJ2-3
CASSRVPTVLAKNIQYF	TGCGCCAGCAGCCGCGTACCGACAGTTCTAGCCAAAAACATTCAGTACTTC	TRBV4-1	few	.	TRBJ2-4
CASSYLSGHGYTF	TGTGCCAGCAGTTACTTGTCAGGTCATGGCTACACCTTC	TRBV6-5	once	.	TRBJ1-2
CASSGGWGQRYGYTF	TGTGCCAGCAGTGGAGGGTGGGGACAGAGATATGGCTACACCTTC	TRBV6-1	.	TRBD1	TRBJ1-2
CSAPGTSGSRSYNEQFF	TGCAGTGCTCCCGGGACTAGCGGGAGTCGCTCCTACAATGAGCAGTTCTTC	TRBV20-1	.	TRBD2	TRBJ2-1
CASSFRARTSTDTQYF	TGTGCCAGCAGCTTCCGTGCCCGGACCAGCACAGATACGCAGTATTTT	TRBV7-8	.	.	TRBJ2-3
CASSLGAGTDAQYF	TGCGCCAGCAGCTTGGGGGCGGGCACAGATGCGCAGTATTTT	TRBV5-1	.	.	TRBJ2-3
CASRTTWVSRLGTQYF	TGTGCCAGCAGGACAACCTGGGTTAGCAGGTTAGGTACGCAGTATTTT	TRBV28	.	.	TRBJ2-3
CASSQGTISSYNEQFF	TGTGCCAGCAGCCAAGGGACTATTAGCTCCTACAATGAGCAGTTCTTC	TRBV4-2	.	.	TRBJ2-1
CASSQEAGVRDTQYF	TGCGCCAGCAGCCAAGAAGCGGGAGTAAGGGATACGCAGTATTTT	TRBV4-1	few	TRBD2	TRBJ2-3
CASSMVTGLAYNEQFF	TGTGCCAGTAGTATGGTTACGGGACTAGCCTACAATGAGCAGTTCTTC	TRBV19	.	TRBD2	TRBJ2-1
CSARDGGSPLHF	TGCAGTGCTAGAGATGGGGGTTCACCCCTCCACTTT	TRBV20-1	.	.	TRBJ1-6
CASSFRPPRQSNSPLHF	TGCGCCAGCAGCTTTCGACCCCCAAGGCAGTCTAATTCACCCCTCCACTTT	TRBV5-1	.	.	TRBJ1-6
CASSREGLVVDTQYF	TGTGCCAGCAGCCGGGAGGGGCTAGTCGTAGATACGCAGTATTTT	TRBV7-2	few	TRBD2	TRBJ2-3
CASRPTGGRGRMEAFF	TGTGCCAGCAGACCGACAGGGGGTAGGGGGAGGATGGAAGCTTTCTTT	TRBV27	.	TRBD1	TRBJ1-1
CSVNSFEQFF	TGCAGCGTAAATAGCTTTGAGCAGTTCTTC	TRBV29-1	.	.	TRBJ2-1
CSASQTRDTQYF	TGCAGTGCTAGCCAAACGCGAGATACGCAGTATTTT	TRBV20-1	few	.	TRBJ2-3
CASSLGLSEQYF	TGTGCCAGCAGTTTAGGACTGTCGGAGCAGTACTTC	TRBV27	few	.	TRBJ2-5
CASSFRAGTSGRIHEQYF	TGCGCCAGCAGCTTTAGGGCCGGGACTAGCGGGAGAATCCACGAGCAGTACTTC	TRBV5-1	few	TRBD2	TRBJ2-7
CASRRWDRPNEKLFF	TGCGCCAGCAGGAGATGGGACAGACCGAATGAAAAACTGTTTTTT	TRBV10-2	few	TRBD1	TRBJ1-4
CASSQDILRTLLEKLFF	TGCGCCAGCAGCCAGGACATTCTCCGGACCCTCCTCGAAAAACTGTTTTTT	TRBV4-1	.	.	TRBJ1-4
CSARDQAGGISNQPQHF	TGCAGTGCTAGAGATCAGGCAGGGGGAATTTCCAATCAGCCCCAGCATTTT	TRBV20-1	.	TRBD1	TRBJ1-5
CASSYSLPSGTDTQYF	TGTGCCAGCAGTTACTCGCTGCCTAGCGGGACAGATACGCAGTATTTT	TRBV6-5	.	TRBD2	TRBJ2-3
CASRTSGDYGYTF	TGTGCCAGCAGAACCAGCGGCGACTATGGCTACACCTTC	TRBV6-1	.	.	TRBJ1-2
CSANRGLRRERATDTQYF	TGCAGTGCCAACAGGGGACTGAGGCGGGAGAGGGCCACAGATACGCAGTATTTT	TRBV20-1	few	.	TRBJ2-3
CASSFNLWAVQETQYF	TGTGCCAGCAGCTTTAATCTCTGGGCGGTCCAAGAGACCCAGTACTTC	TRBV7-2	.	.	TRBJ2-5
CSASQENQPQHF	TGCAGTGCTAGTCAGGAAAATCAGCCCCAGCATTTT	TRBV20-1	once	.	TRBJ1-5
CASSQELAGSYEQFF	TGTGCCAGCAGCCAAGAGCTGGCAGGGTCCTACGAGCAGTTCTTC	TRBV4-2	once	.	TRBJ2-1
CASSYELALAPKNIQYF	TGTGCCAGCAGTTACGAACTGGCCCTAGCTCCCAAAAACATTCAGTACTTC	TRBV6-6	.	.	TRBJ2-4